What follows are 17 T cell receptor beta chains derived from one specimen sequenced in a study of OX40 agonist ivuxolimab in advanced cancers. Sequencing used immunoSEQ multiplex PCR; TCRdb keeps in-frame clones, though not all of them. The sample includes about 45,000 clones, around 86% of them seen just once. The sequenced sample was CD4+ or CD8+ T cells sorted from blood, obtained in a trial of the OX40 agonist ivuxolimab. All receptors come from an adult with an advanced solid tumor such as melanoma, head and neck, liver or kidney cancer.

The chain combines TRBV12-5 with TRBJ2-7; 8 bases are shared with TRBD2. CDR1 LGHNT and CDR2 FRNRAP come from the germline V gene. CDR3 length: 15 amino acids. V shed 5 bases, J shed 7 bases, and the junction held 13 bases outside the gene matches. CDR3 in amino acids: CASGRVAGSHTEQYF. CDR3 sequence (DNA): TGTGCTAGTGGTCGCGTAGCGGGGTCCCACACTGAGCAGTACTTC.

J is TRBJ2-5 and V is TRBV27; 9 bases are a match to TRBD1. The CDR3 contains 15 residues. Looked up from germline, CDR1 is MNHEY and CDR2 is SMNVEV (reference sequence). Trimming took 5 bases from V and 1 from J; bases not matched to a gene: 5. In nucleotides, the CDR3 is TGTGCCAGCAGTCCCGGGACAGGGATCCAAGAGACCCAGTACTTC. Amino acids: CASSPGTGIQETQYF.

The chain combines TRBV30 with TRBJ2-7; a weak D match, TRBD1 (6 bases). The CDR3 extends over 12 amino acids. V dropped 5 bases and J dropped 4 bases, with 12 bases sitting between them. Germline V gene data show CDR1 as GTSNPN and CDR2 as SVGIG (reference sequence). The CDR3 sequence is CAWGPDRYEQYF. CDR3 DNA: TGTGCCTGGGGTCCGGACAGATACGAGCAGTACTTC. Filled out from reference TRBV30 and TRBJ2-7, the complete variable domain reads SQTIHQWPATLVQPVGSPLSLECTVEGTSNPNLYWYRQAAGRGLQLLFYSVGIGQISSEVPQNLSASRPQDRQFILSSKKLLLSDSGFYLCAWGPDRYEQYFGPGTRLTVT.

This clone was seen a single time. V usage is TRBV19 and J usage is TRBJ1-2, with D unresolved. CDR1 is LNHDA and CDR2 is SQIVND in the germline V gene (reference sequence). CDR3 length: 15 amino acids. Trimming shortened V by 3 bases and J by 2 bases, and 13 bases separated the two germline ends. This chain's CDR3 is CASSIQSTGNYGYTF. The CDR3, as DNA: TGTGCCAGTAGTATTCAGTCGACGGGGAACTATGGCTACACCTTC. The full variable domain, in which reference TRBV19 and TRBJ1-2 provide the parts outside the CDR3, is DGGITQSPKYLFRKEGQNVTLSCEQNLNHDAMYWYRQDPGQGLRLIYYSQIVNDFQKGDIAEGYSVSREKKESFPLTVTSAQKNPTAFYLCASSIQSTGNYGYTFGSGTRLTVV.

This clone occurred once. One junction end disagrees with the germline gene, perhaps due to a read error. The chain recombines TRBV15 with TRBJ2-7; TRBD1 matches 7 bases. The CDR3 has 16 amino acids. The germline gives CDR1 LNHNV, CDR2 YYDKDF (reference sequence). The CDR3 protein is CATSRGDRARGRERYF. The CDR3 DNA reads as TGTGCCACCAGCAGGGGTGACAGGGCTCGGGGCCGCGAGCGGTACTTC.

The chain links TRBV2 to TRBJ2-1; 9 bases map to TRBD1. The V gene end was trimmed by 6 bases and the J gene end by 2 bases; junction bases not matched to a gene: 5. The CDR3 length is 15 residues. Germline-derived CDR1 and CDR2 are SNHLY and FYNNEI. The CDR3 nucleotides are TGTGCCAGCAGCTCGGACAGGGGACCCTACAATGAGCAGTTCTTC. Protein: CASSSDRGPYNEQFF.

This clone was picked up a small number of times. This chain uses TRBV19 with TRBJ1-1, with a tentative D call TRBD1 (6 bases). The length of the CDR3 is 14 residues. Per germline, CDR1 LNHDA and CDR2 SQIVND (reference sequence). Trimming left V 7 bases short and J 3 bases short, with 15 bases between. CDR3 DNA sequence: TGTGCCAGTACCCAACATTACAGGGACACTGAAGCTTTCTTT. Its protein is CASTQHYRDTEAFF.

V and J are TRBV7-9 and TRBJ1-5; D gene uncertain. Germline V lookup: CDR1 SEHNR, CDR2 FQNEAQ (reference sequence). With 3 bases removed from V and 9 bases from J, the gap between germline ends came to 9 bases. CDR3 length: 12 residues. CDR3 region: CASSFPGRPQHF. CDR3 sequence (DNA): TGTGCCAGCAGCTTCCCCGGGCGGCCCCAGCATTTT.

The rearrangement links TRBV30 to TRBJ2-2; D unresolved. Trimming removed 1 base at V and 4 bases at J, with 10 bases between. In germline, CDR1 is GTSNPN, CDR2 SVGIG (reference sequence). The CDR3 totals 14 residues. The CDR3 protein is CAWSGRIVTGELFF. Written as DNA, the CDR3 is TGTGCCTGGAGTGGCAGGATCGTCACCGGGGAGCTGTTTTTT.

This clone appeared once. The rearrangement links TRBV19 to TRBJ2-5, with D perhaps assigned TRBD1 or TRBD2 (5 bases each). CDR1 is LNHDA and CDR2 is SQIVND in the germline V gene (reference sequence). This CDR3 spans 16 amino acids. Trimming removed 1 base at V and 1 base at J, with 13 bases between. The CDR3 loop reads CASSIGGDGRQETQYF. The CDR3 DNA reads TGTGCCAGTAGTATAGGAGGGGACGGACGCCAAGAGACCCAGTACTTC.

The chain uses TRBV19 and TRBJ2-3; 10 nucleotides align to TRBD2. Per the germline V gene, CDR1 is LNHDA and CDR2 is SQIVND (reference sequence). There are 16 residues in the CDR3. J lost 3 bases, V lost 2 bases, and 5 bases had no gene match. This CDR3 reads CASSIRLAGETDTQYF. DNA of the CDR3: TGTGCCAGTAGTATAAGGCTAGCGGGGGAAACAGATACGCAGTATTTT.

V and J are TRBV2 and TRBJ2-6; D is ambiguous. This CDR3 spans 13 amino acids. Germline V gene data show CDR1 as SNHLY and CDR2 as FYNNEI. V was shortened by 9 bases and J by 0 bases, with 6 bases between the two germline ends. This chain's CDR3 is CASTPSGANVLTF. In DNA form, the CDR3 reads TGTGCCAGTACACCCTCTGGGGCCAACGTCCTGACTTTC.

The chain is built from TRBV18 and TRBJ2-1; no definite D call. This CDR3 has 17 amino acids. V was clipped by 3 bases and J by 5 bases, with 20 bases between them. Germline V gene data show CDR1 as KGHSH and CDR2 as LQKENI. The CDR3 coding sequence is TGTGCCAGCTCACCTCTTGGGAAGATGATAACCCACAATGAGCAGTTCTTC. Its translation is CASSPLGKMITHNEQFF.

This chain connects TRBV7-9 to TRBJ2-3, with 7 bases lining up with TRBD2. CDR3 size: 16 residues. The V gene end was trimmed by 7 bases and the J gene end by 2 bases; junction bases not matched to a gene: 12. Germline assignment: CDR1 SEHNR and CDR2 FQNEAQ (reference sequence). The CDR3, as DNA: TGTGCCAGCACCGCGATGGCGGGAGATCCCACAGATACGCAGTATTTT. This gives the protein CASTAMAGDPTDTQYF.

The chain has TRBV5-5 and TRBJ1-3; D unresolved. CDR1 SGHKS and CDR2 YYEKEE come from the germline V gene (reference sequence). The CDR3 totals 15 residues. V lost 0 bases to trimming and J lost 4 bases, with 11 bases between them. The CDR3 coding sequence is TGTGCCAGCAGCTTGGGGCATTCTGGGGGAAACACCATATATTTT. This encodes CASSLGHSGGNTIYF.

The V gene is TRBV6-5, the J gene TRBJ1-6, with 7 bases identical to TRBD1. The CDR3 has 15 residues. The V and J ends lost 5 bases and 9 bases, in that order; junction bases with no gene match: 10. CDR1 MNHEY and CDR2 SVGAGI come from the germline V gene. The CDR3 here is CASSPPTGNGSPLHF. The CDR3 nucleotides read TGTGCCAGCAGTCCTCCGACAGGGAACGGTTCACCCCTCCACTTT.

This clone was found a few times. The chain joins TRBV10-3 to TRBJ2-2; the D is unclear. The CDR3 is made up of 12 amino acids. Per the germline V gene, CDR1 is ENHRY and CDR2 is SYGVKD. The V end lost 6 bases, the J end lost 1 base, and 3 bases lay between the germline ends. The CDR3, as DNA: TGTGCCATCAGGGGGAACACCGGGGAGCTGTTTTTT. It encodes CAIRGNTGELFF.